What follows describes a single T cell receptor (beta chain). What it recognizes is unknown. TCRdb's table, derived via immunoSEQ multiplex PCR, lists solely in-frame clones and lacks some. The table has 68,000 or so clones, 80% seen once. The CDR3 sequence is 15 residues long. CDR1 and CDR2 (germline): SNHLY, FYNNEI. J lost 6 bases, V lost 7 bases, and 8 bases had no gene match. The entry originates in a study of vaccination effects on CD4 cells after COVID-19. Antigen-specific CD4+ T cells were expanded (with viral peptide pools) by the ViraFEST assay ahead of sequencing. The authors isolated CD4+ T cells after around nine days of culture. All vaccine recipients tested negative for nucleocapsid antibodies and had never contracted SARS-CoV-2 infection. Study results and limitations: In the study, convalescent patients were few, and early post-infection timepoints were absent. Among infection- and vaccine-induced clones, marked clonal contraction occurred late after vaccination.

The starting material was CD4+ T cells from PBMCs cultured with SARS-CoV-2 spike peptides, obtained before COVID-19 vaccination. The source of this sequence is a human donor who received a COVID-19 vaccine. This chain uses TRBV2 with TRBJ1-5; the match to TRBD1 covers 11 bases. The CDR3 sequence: CASTEWDRGSQPQHF. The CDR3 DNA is TGTGCCAGCACCGAGTGGGACAGGGGGTCTCAGCCCCAGCATTTT.